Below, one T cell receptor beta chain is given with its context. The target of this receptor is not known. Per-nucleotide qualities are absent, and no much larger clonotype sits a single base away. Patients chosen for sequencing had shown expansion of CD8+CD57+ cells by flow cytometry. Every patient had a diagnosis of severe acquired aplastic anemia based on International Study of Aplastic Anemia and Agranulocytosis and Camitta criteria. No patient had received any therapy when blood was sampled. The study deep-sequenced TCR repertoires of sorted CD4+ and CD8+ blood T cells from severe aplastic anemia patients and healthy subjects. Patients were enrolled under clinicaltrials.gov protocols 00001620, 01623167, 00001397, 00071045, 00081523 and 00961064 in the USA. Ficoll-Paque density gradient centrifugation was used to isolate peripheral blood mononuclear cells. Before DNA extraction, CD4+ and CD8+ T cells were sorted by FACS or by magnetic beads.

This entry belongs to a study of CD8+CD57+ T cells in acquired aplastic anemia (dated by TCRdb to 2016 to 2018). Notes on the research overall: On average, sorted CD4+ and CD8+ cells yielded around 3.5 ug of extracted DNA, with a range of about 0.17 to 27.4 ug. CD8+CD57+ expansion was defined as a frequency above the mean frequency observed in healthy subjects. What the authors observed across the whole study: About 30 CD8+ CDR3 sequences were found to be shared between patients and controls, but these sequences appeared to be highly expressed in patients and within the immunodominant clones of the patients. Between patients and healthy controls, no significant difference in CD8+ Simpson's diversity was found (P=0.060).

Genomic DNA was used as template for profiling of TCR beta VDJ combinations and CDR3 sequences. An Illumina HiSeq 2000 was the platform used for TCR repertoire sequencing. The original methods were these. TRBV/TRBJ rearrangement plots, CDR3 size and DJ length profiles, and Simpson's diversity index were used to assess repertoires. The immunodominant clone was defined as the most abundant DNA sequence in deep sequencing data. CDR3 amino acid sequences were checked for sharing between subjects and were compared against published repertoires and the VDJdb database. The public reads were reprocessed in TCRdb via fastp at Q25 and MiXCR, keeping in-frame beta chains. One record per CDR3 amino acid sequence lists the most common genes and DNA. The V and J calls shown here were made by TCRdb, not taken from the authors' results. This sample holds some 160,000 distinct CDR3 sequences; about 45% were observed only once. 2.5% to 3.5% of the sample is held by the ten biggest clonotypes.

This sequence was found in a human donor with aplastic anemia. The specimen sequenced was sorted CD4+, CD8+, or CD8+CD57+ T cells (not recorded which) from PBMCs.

The base sequence is TGTGCCAGCAGTTTAGCTCCGGGACAGGGGAGCGACGAGCAGTACTTC. It translates as CASSLAPGQGSDEQYF. The chain was built from TRBV2 and TRBJ2-7; the central 10 bases match TRBD1. Via the germline V gene, CDR1 is SNHLY and CDR2 FYNNEI. V and J are trimmed by 5 bases and 5 bases, and the gene matches miss 12 bases of the junction. The CDR3 runs 16 residues from the cysteine to the phenylalanine. Only the CDR3 part of the read is kept: 48 bases, read in frame from the first base.